The 21 T cell receptor beta chains reported below all come from one sample, sequenced in a study of graft-versus-host responses after intestinal transplantation. The antigens for these receptors are not known. Here immunoSEQ multiplex PCR was the method, and the copy in TCRdb shows in-frame clones only, minus some. The data show nearly 90,000 clones, with roughly four fifths seen just once and approximately 18% held by the top ten. Sequences were derived from unstimulated CD8+ T cells sorted from spleen or lymph node cells, sampled before intestinal transplant. The receptors were gathered from a human donor who received an intestinal transplant.

V and J are TRBV15 and TRBJ2-1, with D unresolved. V was cut by 0 bases and J by 7 bases, with 13 bases left in between. The V gene's germline CDR1 is LNHNV and CDR2 YYDKDF (reference sequence). This CDR3 region has 15 residues. The DNA of the CDR3 is TGTGCCACCAGCAGAGAAGGGTTGCCTACAAATGAGCAGTTCTTC. It codes for CATSREGLPTNEQFF.

This chain uses TRBV18 with TRBJ1-2, with a weak D call TRBD1 (6 bases). Between the trimmed V and J ends, which lost 3 bases and 3 bases, there was a span of 14 bases. CDR1 KGHSH and CDR2 LQKENI come from the germline V gene. This CDR3 region has 15 residues. The CDR3 DNA follows: TGTGCCAGCTCACCGGTCCGGGGGGCCTACTATGGCTACACCTTC. Its protein is CASSPVRGAYYGYTF.

This chain joins TRBV5-1 and TRBJ2-7, with D unclear. The ends were cut back, 3 bases at V and 0 bases at J, with 16 bases in the middle. The CDR3 has 16 residues. Germline V gene data show CDR1 as SGHRS and CDR2 as YFSETQ. The CDR3 sequence: CASSWRPGLLSYEQYF. The CDR3 DNA is TGCGCCAGCAGCTGGCGACCCGGATTGCTCTCCTACGAGCAGTACTTC.

The chain recombines TRBV18 with TRBJ1-3; a weak D match, TRBD1 (6 bases). The V gene's germline CDR1 is KGHSH and CDR2 LQKENI. V gave up 0 bases and J gave up 5 bases, with 8 bases separating them. The CDR3 is 14 amino acids. The CDR3 nucleotides read TGTGCCAGCTCACCACCGGGACACAGAAACACCATATATTTT. As protein: CASSPPGHRNTIYF.

This CDR3 reads CASSLGASPVGYTF. CDR3 DNA: TGTGCCAGCAGCCTAGGGGCTTCCCCGGTGGGCTACACCTTC. The chain recombines TRBV7-9 with TRBJ1-2; TRBD1 is a possible D gene (5 bases). From germline, CDR1 is SEHNR and CDR2 FQNEAQ (reference sequence). Trimming stripped 5 bases from V and 8 bases from J, with 18 bases between. CDR3 size: 14 residues.

The chain carries TRBV5-8 and TRBJ2-3; 9 bases line up with TRBD2. The V gene's germline CDR1 is SGHTS and CDR2 YDEGEE. After removal of 5 bases from V and 4 bases from J, the junction contained 8 bases not matched to a gene. The CDR3 contains 15 residues. The CDR3 sequence is CASSPISGRADTQYF. CDR3 coding DNA: TGTGCCAGCAGTCCTATTAGCGGGAGAGCAGATACGCAGTATTTT. Supplemented by reference TRBV5-8 and TRBJ2-3, the full variable domain reads EAGVTQSPTHLIKTRGQQATLRCSPISGHTSVYWYQQALGLGLQFLLWYDEGEERNRGNFPPRFSGRQFPNYSSELNVNALELEDSALYLCASSPISGRADTQYFGPGTRLTVL.

This clone was picked up a small number of times. The J gene is TRBJ2-2, the V gene TRBV5-4; D gene ambiguous. Germline lookup yields CDR1 SGHNT and CDR2 YYREEE (reference sequence). V was clipped by 0 bases and J by 4 bases, with 10 bases between them. The CDR3 sequence is 15 residues long. CDR3 nucleotides: TGTGCCAGCAGCTTGGGTTATGAGCTCACCGGGGAGCTGTTTTTT. It yields the protein CASSLGYELTGELFF.

The chain carries TRBV7-3 and TRBJ2-5, with D unresolved. Germline V gives CDR1 SGHTA, CDR2 FQGTGA. The CDR3 runs 17 residues. Trimming shortened V by 1 base and J by 3 bases, and 18 bases separated the two germline ends. This CDR3 is CASSLRIGVGKEETQYF. The DNA of the CDR3 is TGTGCCAGCAGCTTAAGGATTGGGGTAGGGAAGGAAGAGACCCAGTACTTC.

V usage is TRBV6-5 and J usage is TRBJ1-6; D gene uncertain. Germline V gene lookup returns CDR1 MNHEY and CDR2 SVGAGI. The V gene lost 3 bases and the J gene lost 6 bases, with 9 bases spanning the gap. CDR3 size: 14 residues. The CDR3 loop is CASSYQAFNSPLHF. DNA for the CDR3: TGTGCCAGCAGTTATCAAGCCTTTAATTCACCCCTCCACTTT.

The chain joins TRBV5-1 to TRBJ2-1; TRBD2 matches at 10 bases. The V and J ends lost 0 bases and 6 bases, in that order; junction bases with no gene match: 3. The germline CDR1 and CDR2 sequences are SGHRS and YFSETQ. The CDR3 contains 15 residues. The CDR3 protein is CASSLASGSGNEQFF. In nucleotides, the CDR3 is TGCGCCAGCAGCTTGGCTAGCGGGAGTGGCAATGAGCAGTTCTTC.

The chain uses TRBV28 and TRBJ1-5; the D gene is possibly TRBD1 (5 bases). The CDR3 has 14 residues. Germline values: CDR1 MDHEN, CDR2 SYDVKM. V was shortened by 2 bases and J by 5 bases, with 10 bases between the two germline ends. CDR3 in DNA: TGTGCCAGCAGTTTAGGGGACGTGTATCAGCCCCAGCATTTT. It encodes CASSLGDVYQPQHF.

This chain joins TRBV30 and TRBJ2-7, with TRBD1 matching over 7 bases. The CDR3 has 13 amino acids. The germline gives CDR1 GTSNPN, CDR2 SVGIG (reference sequence). J lost 5 bases, V lost 1 base, and 5 bases had no gene match. CDR3 sequence: CAWSAGQSDEQYF. The CDR3 coding sequence is TGTGCCTGGAGTGCGGGACAGTCGGACGAGCAGTACTTC.

This rearrangement joins TRBV20-1 to TRBJ1-3; no clear D gene. The CDR3 is 11 amino acids. Trimming removed 4 bases from V and 2 bases from J, with 3 bases in between. Germline CDR1 and CDR2: DFQATT and SNEGSKA (reference sequence). Here the CDR3 DNA reads TGCAGTGCTAACCCTGGAAACACCATATATTTT. Amino acid sequence: CSANPGNTIYF.

The chain carries TRBV27 and TRBJ2-1, with TRBD2 matching over 13 bases. From germline, CDR1 is MNHEY and CDR2 SMNVEV (reference sequence). This CDR3 spans 18 amino acids. V dropped 6 bases and J dropped 8; count of bases not matched to a gene: 16. CDR3 DNA: TGTGCCAGCAGCTTACTAGCGGGGGGGCCATCACCCTCGGATGAGCAGTTCTTC. Residues: CASSLLAGGPSPSDEQFF.

The V gene is TRBV10-2, the J gene TRBJ2-7, with TRBD2 matching over 8 bases. The CDR3 runs to 13 residues. After removal of 4 bases from V and 5 bases from J, the junction contained 4 bases not matched to a gene. The germline V gene has CDR1 WSHSY and CDR2 SAAADI. The CDR3 reads CASSATSVHEQYF. Written as DNA, the CDR3 is TGCGCCAGCAGTGCGACTAGCGTCCACGAGCAGTACTTC.

This clone was counted between two and nine times. V gene TRBV6-6 combines with J gene TRBJ2-2, with D possibly matching TRBD2 (5 bases). Trimming took off 1 base at V and 1 base at J, with 7 bases between the two ends. Germline V gene lookup returns CDR1 MNHNY and CDR2 SVGAGI (reference sequence). This CDR3 contains 15 residues. The CDR3 region is CASSYFRGNTGELFF. CDR3 coding DNA: TGTGCCAGCAGTTACTTCCGGGGGAACACCGGGGAGCTGTTTTTT.

The V and J genes are TRBV27 and TRBJ2-7; D is ambiguous. The germline V gene encodes CDR1 MNHEY and CDR2 SMNVEV (reference sequence). This CDR3 contains 15 residues. Trimming stripped 5 bases from V and 1 base from J, with 15 bases between. In nucleotides, the CDR3 is TGTGCCAGCAGTAGCACTCGGACGTCTTCCTACGAGCAGTACTTC. This codes for CASSSTRTSSYEQYF.

The gene calls are TRBV27 and TRBJ1-1; perhaps TRBD1 as D (5 bases). Germline CDR1 is MNHEY and CDR2 is SMNVEV (reference sequence). V dropped 2 bases and J dropped 1 base, with 5 bases sitting between them. The CDR3 contains 13 residues. The CDR3 region has the DNA TGTGCCAGCAGTTTAGACAGGAACACTGAAGCTTTCTTT. Translated: CASSLDRNTEAFF.

The CDR3 sequence is CASSLGEGTEAFF. Written as DNA, the CDR3 is TGTGCCAGCAGTCTGGGGGAGGGCACTGAAGCTTTCTTT. This sequence joins TRBV6-1 and TRBJ1-1; a weak D match, TRBD1 (5 bases). V was clipped by 5 bases and J by 4 bases, with 11 bases between them. The CDR3 runs 13 residues. CDR1 MNHNS and CDR2 SASEGT come from the germline V gene.

V and J are TRBV9 and TRBJ1-3, with 9 bases fitting TRBD1. Per the germline V gene, CDR1 is SGDLS and CDR2 is YYNGEE. Trimming took 0 bases from V and 4 from J; bases not matched to a gene: 5. This CDR3 comprises 16 residues. Here the CDR3 DNA reads TGTGCCAGCAGCGTAGGGTGGGACAGGGCCGGAAACACCATATATTTT. Translated: CASSVGWDRAGNTIYF.

This rearrangement joins TRBV6-5 to TRBJ2-5; D uncertain. The CDR3 is 16 amino acids. Germline CDR1 and CDR2: MNHEY and SVGAGI. With 2 bases removed from V and 0 bases from J, the gap between germline ends came to 13 bases. CDR3 coding DNA: TGTGCCAGCAGTTACGCGTCAGCCGAGTACCAAGAGACCCAGTACTTC. It translates to CASSYASAEYQETQYF.